This section outlines one TCR beta chain sequence together with its context. Trimming took off 1 base at V and 8 bases at J, with 12 bases between the two ends. The CDR3 has 13 residues. Per germline, CDR1 ENHRY and CDR2 SYGVKD. Collection of roughly 9.6 milliliters of peripheral blood was performed for each donor. At least 6 million PBMCs were isolated per sample. Together with a sample-barcoded 5' primer, a J-beta primer mix was included in a second PCR lasting roughly 6 to 12 cycles. Template switching added a 12-random-nucleotide identifier to every cDNA molecule. Individual samples furnished no less than 2.5 million CDR3-containing paired-end reads apiece. Each CDR3 protein is one row after TCRdb ran MiXCR on the 5' RACE reads. Counted here are more than 700,000 distinct CDR3 sequences, approximately 53% occurring once; the ten biggest clones make up about 42%. The data originate from a study of blood T cells in healthy people across ages.

This clonotype originated in a man at least 80 years old in good health. The chain recombines TRBV10-3 with TRBJ2-7; D is perhaps TRBD2 (6 bases). The source material was blood. DNA of the CDR3: TGTGCCATCAGTGAGTTGGAGGGCAGTCAGCAGTACTTC. Its protein product is CAISELEGSQQYF.